This T cell receptor beta chain was identified during a study of identical twins. Study findings and constraints: The abundant beta clonotypes from cord blood had fewer insertions, and memory repertoires had none of this.

TCRdb analysed the 5' RACE reads with MiXCR anew, one entry per CDR3 protein. The table lists hundreds of thousands of distinct CDR3 sequences, 15% to 20% of them singletons. This CDR3 has 13 amino acids. V shed 5 bases, J shed 6 bases, and the junction held 4 bases outside the gene matches. Comments on this clonotype: Its antigen is as yet unknown.

This sample also appeared in a second study, on T cells expressing NK-cell markers.

The source is a woman between 18 and 29 years old in good health. The V and J genes are TRBV12-3 or TRBV12-4 and TRBJ2-1, with 7 bases fitting TRBD1. The sample consisted of PBMCs. CDR3 sequence reads: CASSAPGGNEQFF. The CDR3 bases are TGTGCCAGCAGTGCTCCAGGGGGCAATGAGCAGTTCTTC.